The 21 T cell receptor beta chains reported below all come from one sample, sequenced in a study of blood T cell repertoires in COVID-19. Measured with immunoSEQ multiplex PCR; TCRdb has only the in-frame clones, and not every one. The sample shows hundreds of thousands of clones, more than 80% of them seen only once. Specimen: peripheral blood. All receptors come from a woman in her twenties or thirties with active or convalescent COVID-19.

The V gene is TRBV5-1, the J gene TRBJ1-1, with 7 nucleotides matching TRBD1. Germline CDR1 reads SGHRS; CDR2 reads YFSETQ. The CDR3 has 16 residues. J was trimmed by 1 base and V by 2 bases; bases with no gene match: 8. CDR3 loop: CASSFSPGQQNTEAFF. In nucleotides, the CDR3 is TGCGCCAGCAGCTTCTCCCCGGGACAGCAGAACACTGAAGCTTTCTTT.

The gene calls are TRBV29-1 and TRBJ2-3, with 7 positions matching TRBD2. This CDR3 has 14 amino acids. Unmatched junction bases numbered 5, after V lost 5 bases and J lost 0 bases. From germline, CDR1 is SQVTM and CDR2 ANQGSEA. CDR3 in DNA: TGCAGCGTTTCTAGCGGCTCTAGCACAGATACGCAGTATTTT. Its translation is CSVSSGSSTDTQYF.

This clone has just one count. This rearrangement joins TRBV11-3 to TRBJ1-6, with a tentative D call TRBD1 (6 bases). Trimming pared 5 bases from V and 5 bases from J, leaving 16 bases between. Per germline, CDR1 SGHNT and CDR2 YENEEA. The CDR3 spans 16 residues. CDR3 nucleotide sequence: TGTGCCAGCAGCGGGGACAAAGCAAGACATAATTCACCCCTCCACTTT. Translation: CASSGDKARHNSPLHF.

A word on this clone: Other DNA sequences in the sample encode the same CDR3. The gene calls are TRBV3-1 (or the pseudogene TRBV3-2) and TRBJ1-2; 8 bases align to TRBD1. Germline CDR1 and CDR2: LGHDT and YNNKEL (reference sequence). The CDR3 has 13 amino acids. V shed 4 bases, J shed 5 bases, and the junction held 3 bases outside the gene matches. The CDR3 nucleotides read TGTGCCAGCAGCCTTGGACAGGGTTATGGCTACACCTTC. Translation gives CASSLGQGYGYTF.

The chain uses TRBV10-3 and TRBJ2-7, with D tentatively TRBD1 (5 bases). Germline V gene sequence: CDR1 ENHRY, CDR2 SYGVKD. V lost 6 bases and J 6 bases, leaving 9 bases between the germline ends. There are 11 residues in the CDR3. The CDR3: CAISVGVEQYF. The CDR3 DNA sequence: TGTGCCATCAGCGTAGGGGTCGAGCAGTACTTC.

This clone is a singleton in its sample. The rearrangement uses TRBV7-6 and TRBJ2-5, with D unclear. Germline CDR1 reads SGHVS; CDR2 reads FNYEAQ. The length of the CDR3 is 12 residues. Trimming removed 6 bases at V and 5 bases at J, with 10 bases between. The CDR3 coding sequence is TGTGCCAGCAGTCGACTGGCGGAGACCCAGTACTTC. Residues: CASSRLAETQYF.

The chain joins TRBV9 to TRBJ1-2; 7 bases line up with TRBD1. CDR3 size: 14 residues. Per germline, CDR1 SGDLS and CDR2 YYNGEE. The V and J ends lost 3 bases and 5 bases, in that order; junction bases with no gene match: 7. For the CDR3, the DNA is TGTGCCAGCAGCGGGGGACAGAAGGCTTATGGCTACACCTTC. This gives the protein CASSGGQKAYGYTF.

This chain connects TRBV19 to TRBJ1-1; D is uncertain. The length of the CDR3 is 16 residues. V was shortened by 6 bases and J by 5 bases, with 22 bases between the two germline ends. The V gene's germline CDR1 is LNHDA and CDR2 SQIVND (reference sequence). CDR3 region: CASSSPLVRRRTEAFF. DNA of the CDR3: TGTGCCAGTAGCTCCCCCCTGGTTCGACGGAGGACTGAAGCTTTCTTT.

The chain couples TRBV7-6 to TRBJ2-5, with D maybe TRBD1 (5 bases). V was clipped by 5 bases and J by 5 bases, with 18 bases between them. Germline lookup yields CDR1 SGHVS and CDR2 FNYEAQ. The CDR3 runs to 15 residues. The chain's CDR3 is CASSTRQSDVETQYF. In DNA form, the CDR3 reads TGTGCCAGCAGCACCCGACAGTCAGACGTGGAGACCCAGTACTTC.

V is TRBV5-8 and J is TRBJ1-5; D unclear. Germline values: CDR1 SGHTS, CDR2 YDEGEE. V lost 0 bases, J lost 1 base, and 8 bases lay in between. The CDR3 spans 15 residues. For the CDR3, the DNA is TGTGCCAGCAGCTTGGGCCAGGCAAGCAATCAGCCCCAGCATTTT. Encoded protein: CASSLGQASNQPQHF. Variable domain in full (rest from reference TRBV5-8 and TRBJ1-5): EAGVTQSPTHLIKTRGQQATLRCSPISGHTSVYWYQQALGLGLQFLLWYDEGEERNRGNFPPRFSGRQFPNYSSELNVNALELEDSALYLCASSLGQASNQPQHFGDGTRLSIL.

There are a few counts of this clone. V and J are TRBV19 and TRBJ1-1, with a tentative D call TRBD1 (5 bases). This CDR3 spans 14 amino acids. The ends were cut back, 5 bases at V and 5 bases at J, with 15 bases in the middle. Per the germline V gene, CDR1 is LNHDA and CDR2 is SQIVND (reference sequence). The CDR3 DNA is TGTGCCAGTAGTCGGGGGGACTCGGGGACTGAAGCTTTCTTT. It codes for CASSRGDSGTEAFF. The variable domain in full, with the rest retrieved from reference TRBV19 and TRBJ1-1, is DGGITQSPKYLFRKEGQNVTLSCEQNLNHDAMYWYRQDPGQGLRLIYYSQIVNDFQKGDIAEGYSVSREKKESFPLTVTSAQKNPTAFYLCASSRGDSGTEAFFGQGTRLTVV.

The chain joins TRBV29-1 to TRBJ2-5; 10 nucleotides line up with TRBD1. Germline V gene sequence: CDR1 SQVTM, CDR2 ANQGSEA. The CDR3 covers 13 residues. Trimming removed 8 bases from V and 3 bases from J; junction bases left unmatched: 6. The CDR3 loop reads CSITGTGEETQYF. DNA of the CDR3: TGCAGCATAACCGGGACAGGGGAAGAGACCCAGTACTTC.

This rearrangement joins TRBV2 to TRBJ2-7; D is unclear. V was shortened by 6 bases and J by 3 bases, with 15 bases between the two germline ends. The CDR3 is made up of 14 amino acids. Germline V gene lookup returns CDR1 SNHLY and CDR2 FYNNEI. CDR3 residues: CASSANLARYEQYF. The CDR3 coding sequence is TGTGCCAGCAGCGCAAATCTGGCCCGCTACGAGCAGTACTTC. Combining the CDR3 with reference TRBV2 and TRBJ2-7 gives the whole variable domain EPEVTQTPSHQVTQMGQEVILRCVPISNHLYFYWYRQILGQKVEFLVSFYNNEISEKSEIFDDQFSVERPDGSNFTLKIRSTKLEDSAMYFCASSANLARYEQYFGPGTRLTVT.

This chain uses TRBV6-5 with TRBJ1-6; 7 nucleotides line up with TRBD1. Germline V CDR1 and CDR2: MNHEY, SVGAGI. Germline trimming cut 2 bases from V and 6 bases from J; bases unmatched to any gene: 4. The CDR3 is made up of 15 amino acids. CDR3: CASSYEGGGNSPLHF. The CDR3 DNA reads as TGTGCCAGCAGTTACGAAGGGGGCGGTAATTCACCCCTCCACTTT.

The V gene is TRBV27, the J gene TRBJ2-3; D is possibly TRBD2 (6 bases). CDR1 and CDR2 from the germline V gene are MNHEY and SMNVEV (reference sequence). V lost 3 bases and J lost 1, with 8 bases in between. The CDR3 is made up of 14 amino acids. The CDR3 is CASSLWGGTDTQYF. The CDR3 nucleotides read TGTGCCAGCAGTTTGTGGGGGGGCACAGATACGCAGTATTTT.

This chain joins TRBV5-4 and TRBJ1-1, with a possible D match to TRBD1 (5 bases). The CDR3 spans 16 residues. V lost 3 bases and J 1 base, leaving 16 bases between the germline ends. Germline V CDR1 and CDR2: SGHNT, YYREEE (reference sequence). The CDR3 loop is CASSYEGVGPNTEAFF. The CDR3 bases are TGTGCCAGCAGCTACGAAGGGGTAGGGCCGAACACTGAAGCTTTCTTT.

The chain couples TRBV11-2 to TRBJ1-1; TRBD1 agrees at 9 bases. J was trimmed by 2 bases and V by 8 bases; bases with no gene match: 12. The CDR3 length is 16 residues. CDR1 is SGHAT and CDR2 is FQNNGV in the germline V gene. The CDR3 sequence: CASCPGQGLLNTEAFF. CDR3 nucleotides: TGTGCCAGCTGCCCGGGACAGGGTCTACTTAACACTGAAGCTTTCTTT.

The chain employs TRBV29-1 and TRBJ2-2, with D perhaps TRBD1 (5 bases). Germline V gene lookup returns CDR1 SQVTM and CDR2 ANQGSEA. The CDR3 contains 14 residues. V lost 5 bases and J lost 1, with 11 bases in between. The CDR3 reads CSVLFDRNTGELFF. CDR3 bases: TGCAGCGTTCTCTTTGACAGGAACACCGGGGAGCTGTTTTTT.

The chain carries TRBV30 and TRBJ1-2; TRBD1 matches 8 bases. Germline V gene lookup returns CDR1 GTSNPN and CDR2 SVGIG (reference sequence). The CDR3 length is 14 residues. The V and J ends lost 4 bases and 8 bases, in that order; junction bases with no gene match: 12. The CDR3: CAWTEVAGGFGYTF. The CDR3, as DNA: TGTGCCTGGACGGAAGTTGCAGGGGGCTTCGGCTACACCTTC.

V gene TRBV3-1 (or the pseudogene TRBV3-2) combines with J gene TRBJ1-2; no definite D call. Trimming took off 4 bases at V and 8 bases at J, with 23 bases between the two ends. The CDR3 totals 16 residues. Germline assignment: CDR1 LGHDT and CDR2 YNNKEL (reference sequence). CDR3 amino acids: CASSPTHVARSTGYTF. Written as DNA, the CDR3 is TGTGCCAGCAGCCCCACCCACGTCGCCCGGAGTACGGGCTACACCTTC.

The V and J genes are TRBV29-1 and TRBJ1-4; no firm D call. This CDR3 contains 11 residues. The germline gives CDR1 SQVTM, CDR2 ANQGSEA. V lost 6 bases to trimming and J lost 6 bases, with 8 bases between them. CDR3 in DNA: TGCAGCGTCAACCGAGATGAAAAACTGTTTTTT. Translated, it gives CSVNRDEKLFF.